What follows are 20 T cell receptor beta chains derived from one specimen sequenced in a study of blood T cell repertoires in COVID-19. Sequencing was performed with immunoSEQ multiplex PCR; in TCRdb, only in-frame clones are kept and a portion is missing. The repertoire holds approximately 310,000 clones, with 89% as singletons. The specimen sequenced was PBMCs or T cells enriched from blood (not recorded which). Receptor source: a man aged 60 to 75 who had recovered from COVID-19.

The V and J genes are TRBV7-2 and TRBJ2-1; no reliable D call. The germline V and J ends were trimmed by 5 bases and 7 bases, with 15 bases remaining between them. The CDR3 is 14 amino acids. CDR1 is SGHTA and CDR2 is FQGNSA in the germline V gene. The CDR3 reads CASSPTRVPNEQFF. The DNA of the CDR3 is TGTGCCAGCAGCCCCACCCGCGTCCCGAATGAGCAGTTCTTC.

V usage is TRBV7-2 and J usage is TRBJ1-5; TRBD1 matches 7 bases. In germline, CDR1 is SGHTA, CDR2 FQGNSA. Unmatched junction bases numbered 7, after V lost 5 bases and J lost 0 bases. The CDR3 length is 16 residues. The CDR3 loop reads CASSLWTGASNQPQHF. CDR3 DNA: TGTGCCAGCAGCCTCTGGACAGGAGCTAGCAATCAGCCCCAGCATTTT.

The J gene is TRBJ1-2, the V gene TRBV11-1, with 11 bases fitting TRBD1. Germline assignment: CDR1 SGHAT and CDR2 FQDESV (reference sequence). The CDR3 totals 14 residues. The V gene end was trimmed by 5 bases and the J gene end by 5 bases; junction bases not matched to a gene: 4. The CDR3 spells CASSPGTGGYGYTF. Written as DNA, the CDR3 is TGTGCCAGCAGCCCAGGGACAGGGGGATATGGCTACACCTTC.

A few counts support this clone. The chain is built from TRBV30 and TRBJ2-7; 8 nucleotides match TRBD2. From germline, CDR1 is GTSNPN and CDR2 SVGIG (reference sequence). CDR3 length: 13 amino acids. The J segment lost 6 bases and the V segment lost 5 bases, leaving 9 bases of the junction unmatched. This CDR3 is CAWAKGLGGEQYF. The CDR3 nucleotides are TGTGCCTGGGCAAAGGGACTAGGTGGCGAGCAGTACTTC.

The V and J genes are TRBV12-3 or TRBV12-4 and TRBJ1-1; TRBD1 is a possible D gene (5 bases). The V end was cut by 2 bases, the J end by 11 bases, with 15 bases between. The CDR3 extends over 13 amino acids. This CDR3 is CASSLWAGTKAFF. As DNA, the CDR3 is TGTGCCAGCAGTTTATGGGCAGGGACTAAGGCTTTCTTT.

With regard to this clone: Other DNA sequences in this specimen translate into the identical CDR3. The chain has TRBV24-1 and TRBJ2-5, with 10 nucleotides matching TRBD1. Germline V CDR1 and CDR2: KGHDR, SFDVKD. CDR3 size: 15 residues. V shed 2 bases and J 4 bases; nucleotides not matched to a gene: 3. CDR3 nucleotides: TGTGCCACCAGTGATTCCGGGACAGGGGTAGAGACCCAGTACTTC. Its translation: CATSDSGTGVETQYF.

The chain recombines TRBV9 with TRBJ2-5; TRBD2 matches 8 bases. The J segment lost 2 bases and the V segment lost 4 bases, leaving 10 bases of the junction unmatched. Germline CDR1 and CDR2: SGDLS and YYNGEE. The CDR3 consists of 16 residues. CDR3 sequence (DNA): TGTGCCAGCAGCCCACATAGCGGGAATCCTCAAGAGACCCAGTACTTC. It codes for CASSPHSGNPQETQYF.

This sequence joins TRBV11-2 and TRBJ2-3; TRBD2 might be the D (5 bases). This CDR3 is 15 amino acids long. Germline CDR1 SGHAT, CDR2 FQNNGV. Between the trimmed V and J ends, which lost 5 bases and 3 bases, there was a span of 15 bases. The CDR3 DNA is TGTGCCAGCAGCGTAAGGGTAGAGGGAACAGATACGCAGTATTTT. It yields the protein CASSVRVEGTDTQYF.

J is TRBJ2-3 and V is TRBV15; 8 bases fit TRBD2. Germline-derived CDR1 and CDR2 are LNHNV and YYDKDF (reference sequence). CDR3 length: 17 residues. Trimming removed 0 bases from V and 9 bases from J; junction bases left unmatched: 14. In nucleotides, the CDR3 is TGTGCCACCAGCAGAGAGGGCGGGAGGTCGGTCTGGGGAACGCAGTATTTT. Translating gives CATSREGGRSVWGTQYF.

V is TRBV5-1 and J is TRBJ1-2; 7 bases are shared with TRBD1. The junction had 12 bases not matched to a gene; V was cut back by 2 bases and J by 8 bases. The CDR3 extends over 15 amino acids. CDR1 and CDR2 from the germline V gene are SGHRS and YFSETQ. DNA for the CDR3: TGCGCCAGCAGCTTAAACAGGGGCGCCAGGGACGGCTACACCTTC. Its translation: CASSLNRGARDGYTF. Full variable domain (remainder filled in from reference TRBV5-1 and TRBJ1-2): KAGVTQTPRYLIKTRGQQVTLSCSPISGHRSVSWYQQTPGQGLQFLFEYFSETQRNKGNFPGRFSGRQFSNSRSEMNVSTLELGDSALYLCASSLNRGARDGYTFGSGTRLTVV.

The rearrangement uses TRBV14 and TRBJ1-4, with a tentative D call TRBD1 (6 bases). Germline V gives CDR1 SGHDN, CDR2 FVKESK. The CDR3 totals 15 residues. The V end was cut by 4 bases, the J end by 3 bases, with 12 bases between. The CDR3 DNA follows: TGTGCCAGCAGCCTGGGGGCAACGGCTAATGAAAAACTGTTTTTT. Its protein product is CASSLGATANEKLFF.

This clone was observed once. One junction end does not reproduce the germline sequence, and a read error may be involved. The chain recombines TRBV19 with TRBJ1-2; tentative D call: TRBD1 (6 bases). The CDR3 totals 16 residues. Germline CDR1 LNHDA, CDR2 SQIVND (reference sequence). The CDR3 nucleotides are TGTGCCAGTAGTAACTTTCGGGGGGCGACTACCTATAGCTACACCTTC. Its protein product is CASSNFRGATTYSYTF.

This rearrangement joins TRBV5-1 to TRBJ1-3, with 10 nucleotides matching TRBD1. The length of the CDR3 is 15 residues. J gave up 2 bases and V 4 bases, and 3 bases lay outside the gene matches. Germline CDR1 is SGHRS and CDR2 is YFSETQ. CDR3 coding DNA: TGCGCCAGCAGCCAGGACAGGGGGGCTGGAAACACCATATATTTT. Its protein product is CASSQDRGAGNTIYF.

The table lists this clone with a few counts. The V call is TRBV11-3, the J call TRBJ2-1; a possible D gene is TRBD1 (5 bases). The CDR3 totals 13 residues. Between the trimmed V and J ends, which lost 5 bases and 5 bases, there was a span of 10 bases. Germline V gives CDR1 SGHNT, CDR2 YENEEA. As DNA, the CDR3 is TGTGCCAGCAGCCCCGACAGAGACAATGAGCAGTTCTTC. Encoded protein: CASSPDRDNEQFF.

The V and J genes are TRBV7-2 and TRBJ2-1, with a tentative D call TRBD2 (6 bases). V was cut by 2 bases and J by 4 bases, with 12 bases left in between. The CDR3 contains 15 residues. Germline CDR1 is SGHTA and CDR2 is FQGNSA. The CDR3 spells CASSLRREAYNEQFF. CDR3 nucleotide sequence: TGTGCCAGCAGCTTACGGCGGGAAGCTTACAATGAGCAGTTCTTC.

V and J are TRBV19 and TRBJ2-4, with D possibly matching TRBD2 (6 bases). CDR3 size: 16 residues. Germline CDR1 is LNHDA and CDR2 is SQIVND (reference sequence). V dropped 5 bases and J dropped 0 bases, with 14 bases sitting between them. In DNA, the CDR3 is TGTGCCAGTAGTTCCATAGCGGAATTAGCCAAAAACATTCAGTACTTC. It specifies CASSSIAELAKNIQYF. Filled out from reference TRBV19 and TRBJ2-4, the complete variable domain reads DGGITQSPKYLFRKEGQNVTLSCEQNLNHDAMYWYRQDPGQGLRLIYYSQIVNDFQKGDIAEGYSVSREKKESFPLTVTSAQKNPTAFYLCASSSIAELAKNIQYFGAGTRLSVL.

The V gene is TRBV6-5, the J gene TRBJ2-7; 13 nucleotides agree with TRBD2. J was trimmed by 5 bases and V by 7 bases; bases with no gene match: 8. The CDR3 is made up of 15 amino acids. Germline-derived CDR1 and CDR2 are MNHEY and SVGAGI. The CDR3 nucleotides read TGTGCCAGCACCCGGACTAGCGGGAGTCGCCACGAGCAGTACTTC. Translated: CASTRTSGSRHEQYF.

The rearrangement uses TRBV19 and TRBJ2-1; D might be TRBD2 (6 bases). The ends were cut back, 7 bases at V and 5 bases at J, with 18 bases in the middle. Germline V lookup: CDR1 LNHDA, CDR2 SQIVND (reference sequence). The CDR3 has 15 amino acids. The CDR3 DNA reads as TGTGCCAGTAACCCCCCCGGGAGCGTCGACAATGAGCAGTTCTTC. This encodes CASNPPGSVDNEQFF.

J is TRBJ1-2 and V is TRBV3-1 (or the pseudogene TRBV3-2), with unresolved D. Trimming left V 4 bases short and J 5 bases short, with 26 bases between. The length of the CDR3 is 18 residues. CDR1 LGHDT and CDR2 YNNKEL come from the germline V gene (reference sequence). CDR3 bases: TGTGCCAGCAGCCCAGGACCCCTCCCAGAAGGCGGGGAATATGGCTACACCTTC. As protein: CASSPGPLPEGGEYGYTF.

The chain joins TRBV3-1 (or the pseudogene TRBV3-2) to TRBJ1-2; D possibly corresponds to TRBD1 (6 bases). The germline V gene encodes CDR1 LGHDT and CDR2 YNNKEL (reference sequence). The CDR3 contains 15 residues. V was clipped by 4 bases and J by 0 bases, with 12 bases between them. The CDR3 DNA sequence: TGTGCCAGCAGCCCCACTTGGACAGCTAACTATGGCTACACCTTC. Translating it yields CASSPTWTANYGYTF.